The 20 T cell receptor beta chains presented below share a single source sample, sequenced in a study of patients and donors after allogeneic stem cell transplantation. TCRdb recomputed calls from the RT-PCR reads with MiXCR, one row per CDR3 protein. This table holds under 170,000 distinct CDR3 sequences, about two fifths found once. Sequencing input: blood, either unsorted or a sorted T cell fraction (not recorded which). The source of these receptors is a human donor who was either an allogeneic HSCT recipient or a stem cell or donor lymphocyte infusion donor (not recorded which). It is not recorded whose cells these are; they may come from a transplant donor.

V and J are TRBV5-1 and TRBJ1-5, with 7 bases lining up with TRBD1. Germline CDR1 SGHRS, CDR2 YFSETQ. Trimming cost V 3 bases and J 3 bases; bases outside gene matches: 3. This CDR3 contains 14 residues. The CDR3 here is CASSYGTDNQPQHF. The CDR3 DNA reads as TGCGCCAGCAGCTACGGGACAGACAATCAGCCCCAGCATTTT.

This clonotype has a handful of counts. CDR3 nucleotides: TGCGCCAGCAGCCGCGACACAAACTATGGCTACACCTTC. Protein sequence: CASSRDTNYGYTF. The chain uses TRBV5-1 and TRBJ1-2; D gene ambiguous. The V and J ends lost 4 bases and 2 bases respectively, with 9 bases between them. Per germline, CDR1 SGHRS and CDR2 YFSETQ. This CDR3 has 13 amino acids. The full variable domain, completed using reference TRBV5-1 and TRBJ1-2, is KAGVTQTPRYLIKTRGQQVTLSCSPISGHRSVSWYQQTPGQGLQFLFEYFSETQRNKGNFPGRFSGRQFSNSRSEMNVSTLELGDSALYLCASSRDTNYGYTFGSGTRLTVV.

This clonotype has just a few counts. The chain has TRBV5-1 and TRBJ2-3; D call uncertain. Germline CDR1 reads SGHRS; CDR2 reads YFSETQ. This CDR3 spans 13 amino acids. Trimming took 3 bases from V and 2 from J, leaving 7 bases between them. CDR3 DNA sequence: TGCGCCAGCAGCTGGGGAATCACAGATACGCAGTATTTT. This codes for CASSWGITDTQYF.

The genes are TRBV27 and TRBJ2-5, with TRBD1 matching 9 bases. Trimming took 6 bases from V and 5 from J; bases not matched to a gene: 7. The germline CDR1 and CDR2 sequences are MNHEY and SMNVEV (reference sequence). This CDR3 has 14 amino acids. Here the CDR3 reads CASRLTGGRETQYF. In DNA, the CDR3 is TGTGCCAGCAGGCTAACAGGGGGCCGGGAGACCCAGTACTTC.

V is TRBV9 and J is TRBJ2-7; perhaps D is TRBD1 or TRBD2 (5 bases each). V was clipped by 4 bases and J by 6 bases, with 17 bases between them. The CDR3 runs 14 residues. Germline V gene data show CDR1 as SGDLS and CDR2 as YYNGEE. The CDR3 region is CASSRTGAPGEQYF. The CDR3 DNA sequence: TGTGCCAGCAGCCGGACCGGGGCCCCTGGCGAGCAGTACTTC.

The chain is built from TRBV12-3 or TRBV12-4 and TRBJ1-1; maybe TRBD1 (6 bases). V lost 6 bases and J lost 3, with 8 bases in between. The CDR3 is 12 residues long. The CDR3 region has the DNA TGTGCCAGCAGGCCAGGGGACACTGAAGCTTTCTTT. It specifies CASRPGDTEAFF.

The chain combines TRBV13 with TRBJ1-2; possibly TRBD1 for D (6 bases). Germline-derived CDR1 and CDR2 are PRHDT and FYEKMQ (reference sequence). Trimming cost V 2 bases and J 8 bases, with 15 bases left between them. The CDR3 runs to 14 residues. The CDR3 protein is CASSLLGDGGGYTF. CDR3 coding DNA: TGTGCCAGCAGCTTACTAGGGGATGGGGGCGGCTACACCTTC.

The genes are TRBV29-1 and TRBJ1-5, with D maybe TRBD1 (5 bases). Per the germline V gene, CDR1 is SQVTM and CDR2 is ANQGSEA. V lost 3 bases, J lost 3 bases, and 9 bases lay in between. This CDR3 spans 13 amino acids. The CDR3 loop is CSVEEGHNQPQHF. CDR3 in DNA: TGCAGCGTTGAGGAGGGGCACAATCAGCCCCAGCATTTT. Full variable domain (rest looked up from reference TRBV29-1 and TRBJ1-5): SAVISQKPSRDICQRGTSLTIQCQVDSQVTMMFWYRQQPGQSLTLIATANQGSEATYESGFVIDKFPISRPNLTFSTLTVSNMSPEDSSIYLCSVEEGHNQPQHFGDGTRLSIL.

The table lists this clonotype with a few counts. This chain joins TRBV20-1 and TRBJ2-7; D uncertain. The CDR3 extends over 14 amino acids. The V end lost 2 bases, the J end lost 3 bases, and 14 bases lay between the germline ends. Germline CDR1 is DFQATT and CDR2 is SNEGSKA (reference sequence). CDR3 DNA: TGCAGTGCTAGAATCACCGGGCGGAACTACGAGCAGTACTTC. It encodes CSARITGRNYEQYF.

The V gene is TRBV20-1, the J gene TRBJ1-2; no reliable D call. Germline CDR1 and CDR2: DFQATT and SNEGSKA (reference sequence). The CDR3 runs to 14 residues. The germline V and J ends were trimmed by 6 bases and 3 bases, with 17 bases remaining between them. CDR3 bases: TGCAGTGCCCTTCTGGGCAGGTGGGACTATGGCTACACCTTC. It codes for CSALLGRWDYGYTF.

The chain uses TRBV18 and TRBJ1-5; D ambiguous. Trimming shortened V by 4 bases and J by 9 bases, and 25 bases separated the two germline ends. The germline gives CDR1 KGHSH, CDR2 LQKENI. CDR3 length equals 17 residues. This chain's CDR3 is CASSLSGLGSDGRPQHF. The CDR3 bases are TGTGCCAGCTCACTAAGCGGACTGGGCAGTGATGGACGGCCCCAGCATTTT. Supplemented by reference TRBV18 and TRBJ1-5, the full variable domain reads NAGVMQNPRHLVRRRGQEARLRCSPMKGHSHVYWYRQLPEEGLKFMVYLQKENIIDESGMPKERFSAEFPKEGPSILRIQQVVRGDSAAYFCASSLSGLGSDGRPQHFGDGTRLSIL.

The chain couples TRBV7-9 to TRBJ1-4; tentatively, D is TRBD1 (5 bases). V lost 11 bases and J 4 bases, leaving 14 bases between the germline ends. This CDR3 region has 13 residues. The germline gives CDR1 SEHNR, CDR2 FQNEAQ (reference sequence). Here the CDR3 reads CAGCRDGNEKLFF. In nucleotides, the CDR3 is TGTGCCGGGTGTCGGGACGGTAATGAAAAACTGTTTTTT.

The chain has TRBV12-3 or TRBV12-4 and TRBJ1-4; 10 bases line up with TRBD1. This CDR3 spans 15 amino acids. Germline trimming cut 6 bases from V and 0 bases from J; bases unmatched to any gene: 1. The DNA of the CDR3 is TGTGCCAGCAGGGACAGGGGGGCAACTAATGAAAAACTGTTTTTT. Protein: CASRDRGATNEKLFF.

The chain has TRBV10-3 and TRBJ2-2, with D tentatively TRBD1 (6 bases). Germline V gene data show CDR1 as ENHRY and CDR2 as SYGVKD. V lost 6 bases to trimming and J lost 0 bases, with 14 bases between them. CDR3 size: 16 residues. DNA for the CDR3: TGTGCCATCAGCGGATATGGACAGACGAACACCGGGGAGCTGTTTTTT. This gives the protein CAISGYGQTNTGELFF.

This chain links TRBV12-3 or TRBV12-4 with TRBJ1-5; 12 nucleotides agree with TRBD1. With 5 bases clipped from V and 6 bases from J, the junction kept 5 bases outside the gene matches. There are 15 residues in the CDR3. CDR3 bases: TGTGCCAGCAGTGGGGACAGGGGGCCTCTTCAGCCCCAGCATTTT. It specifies CASSGDRGPLQPQHF.

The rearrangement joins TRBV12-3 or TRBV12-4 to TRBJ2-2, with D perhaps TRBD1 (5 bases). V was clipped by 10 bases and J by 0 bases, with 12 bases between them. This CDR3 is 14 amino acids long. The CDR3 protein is CATLPRANTGELFF. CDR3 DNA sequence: TGTGCCACCCTTCCCAGGGCGAACACCGGGGAGCTGTTTTTT.

The CDR3 sequence: CAISPGQSNSPLHF. The DNA for the CDR3 is TGTGCCATCTCGCCGGGACAGAGTAATTCACCCCTCCACTTT. The chain links TRBV10-3 to TRBJ1-6; the match to TRBD1 covers 7 bases. V gave up 8 bases and J gave up 6 bases; unmatched junction bases: 7. In germline, CDR1 is ENHRY, CDR2 SYGVKD. The CDR3 spans 14 residues.

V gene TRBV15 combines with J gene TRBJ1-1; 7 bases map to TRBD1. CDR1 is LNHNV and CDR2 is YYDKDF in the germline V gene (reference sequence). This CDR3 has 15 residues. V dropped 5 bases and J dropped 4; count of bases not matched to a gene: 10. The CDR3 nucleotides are TGTGCCACCAGCCTCAGTTCAGACAGGGCCACTGAAGCTTTCTTT. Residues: CATSLSSDRATEAFF.

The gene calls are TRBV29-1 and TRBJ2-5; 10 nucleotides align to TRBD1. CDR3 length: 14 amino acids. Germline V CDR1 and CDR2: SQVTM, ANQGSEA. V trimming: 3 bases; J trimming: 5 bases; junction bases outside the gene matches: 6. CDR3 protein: CSVEGTGVSETQYF. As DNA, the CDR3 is TGCAGCGTTGAGGGGACAGGGGTTTCGGAGACCCAGTACTTC.

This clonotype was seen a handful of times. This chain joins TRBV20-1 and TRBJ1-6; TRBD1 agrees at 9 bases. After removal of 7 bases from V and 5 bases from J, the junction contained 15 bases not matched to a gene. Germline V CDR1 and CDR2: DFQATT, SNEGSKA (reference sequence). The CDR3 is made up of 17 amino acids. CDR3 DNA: TGCAGTGGCGCCGGGACAGGGCCGAGAGGAGATAATTCACCCCTCCACTTT. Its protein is CSGAGTGPRGDNSPLHF.